This is a list of T cell receptor beta chains from one sample in a study of T cell responses to AZD1222 COVID-19 vaccine. Repertoires were generated with immunoSEQ multiplex PCR, while TCRdb's copy carries only in-frame clones and drops some. The table shows 130,000 to 150,000 clones, with 92% occurring only once. The material sequenced was peripheral blood, taken on day 0 of AZD1222 vaccination. Receptors originate from an adult in good health. Each CDR3 is given with its conserved first and last residue. A D gene is named only where the DNA matches it firmly. Clone size is given for some rows only: seen once, a few or many times, or a class if the clone is expanded.

>NA|TRBD1|TRBJ2-1|TRBV9
CASSVGGQVYNEQFF
TGTGCCAGCAGCGTAGGGGGACAGGTTTACAATGAGCAGTTCTTC
>NA|TRBD2|TRBJ2-3|TRBV25-1
CASSAPKGLVTDTQYF
TGTGCCAGCAGTGCCCCAAAAGGACTAGTCACGGATACGCAGTATTTT
>NA|TRBD2|TRBJ2-1|TRBV4-1
CASSQGLLAGYNEQFF
TGCGCCAGCAGCCAAGGCTTACTAGCGGGGTACAATGAGCAGTTCTTC
>NA|TRBD2|TRBJ2-7|TRBV4-1
CASSHLTAGGPEQYF
TGCGCCAGCAGCCACCTTACAGCGGGAGGTCCCGAGCAGTACTTC
>NA|NA|TRBJ2-1|TRBV28
CASQDLGNEQFF
TGTGCCAGCCAGGACCTAGGGAATGAGCAGTTCTTC
>NA|NA|TRBJ2-7|TRBV3-1/TRBV3-2
CASSLGQLPGGQYF
TGTGCCAGCAGCCTCGGACAGCTCCCGGGGGGGCAGTACTTC
>NA|NA|TRBJ2-1|TRBV5-1
CASSRADGSSYNEQFF
TGCGCCAGCAGCCGGGCGGATGGAAGTTCCTACAATGAGCAGTTCTTC
>NA|TRBD1|TRBJ2-7|TRBV5-1
CASSFSGGATPYF
TGCGCCAGCAGCTTCTCAGGGGGCGCGACCCCGTACTTC
>NA|NA|TRBJ1-4|TRBV4-1
CASSPQPTTNEKLFF
TGCGCCAGCAGCCCGCAGCCGACAACTAATGAAAAACTGTTTTTT
>NA|NA|TRBJ1-2|TRBV19
CASSIVVNYGYTF
TGTGCCAGTAGTATAGTGGTAAACTATGGCTACACCTTC
>NA|NA|TRBJ2-1|TRBV29-1
CSVEEGPGATGQFF
TGCAGCGTTGAAGAGGGGCCAGGGGCAACCGGGCAGTTCTTC
>NA|NA|TRBJ2-1|TRBV6-1
CASSELRAPINEQFF
TGTGCCAGCAGTGAATTGAGGGCCCCGATCAATGAGCAGTTCTTC
>NA|TRBD2|TRBJ2-7|TRBV3-1/TRBV3-2
CASSQETGRAYEQYF
TGTGCCAGCAGCCAAGAGACGGGGAGGGCCTACGAGCAGTACTTC
>once|NA|TRBJ1-2|TRBV7-2
CASSLHSIYGYTF
TGTGCCAGCAGCTTACACAGTATTTATGGCTACACCTTC
>NA|TRBD1|TRBJ2-5|TRBV7-3
CASSQGQGEETQYF
TGTGCCAGCAGCCAGGGACAGGGCGAAGAGACCCAGTACTTC
>once|TRBD2|TRBJ2-7|TRBV2
CASRRLAGGPHEQYF
TGTGCCAGCAGAAGACTAGCGGGAGGGCCGCACGAGCAGTACTTC
>NA|NA|TRBJ1-1|TRBV6-5
CATPREAGTEAFF
TGTGCCACCCCCAGAGAGGCGGGCACTGAAGCTTTCTTT
>few|NA|TRBJ2-7|TRBV4-2
CASSANRGGYNEQYF
TGTGCCAGCAGCGCTAACAGGGGAGGGTACAACGAGCAGTACTTC
>NA|NA|TRBJ1-2|TRBV6-2/TRBV6-3
CASSYSGRGYTF
TGTGCCAGCAGTTATTCGGGACGTGGCTACACCTTC
>once|TRBD1|TRBJ1-2|TRBV28
CASTKQGYGYTF
TGTGCCAGCACCAAACAGGGGTATGGCTACACCTTC
>once|NA|TRBJ1-6|TRBV3-1/TRBV3-2
CASSRTDYNSPLHF
TGTGCCAGCAGCCGGACAGACTATAATTCACCCCTCCACTTT
>NA|TRBD2|TRBJ2-3|TRBV7-3
CASSSPPGLAGGLGDTQYF
TGTGCCAGCAGCTCCCCACCGGGACTAGCGGGAGGGTTAGGAGATACGCAGTATTTT
>NA|NA|TRBJ1-5|TRBV18
CASSPLGSNQPQHF
TGTGCCAGCTCACCACTCGGATCAAATCAGCCCCAGCATTTT
>NA|NA|TRBJ1-1|TRBV12-5
CASGLVAGTEAFF
TGTGCTAGTGGTTTGGTGGCGGGTACTGAAGCTTTCTTT
>NA|NA|TRBJ2-1|TRBV29-1
CSVDPLPGVFF
TGCAGCGTTGATCCACTGCCGGGAGTCTTCTTC
>NA|TRBD1|TRBJ1-2|TRBV10-3
CAISGDSEVDYGYTF
TGTGCCATCAGTGGGGACAGTGAGGTGGACTATGGCTACACCTTC
>NA|NA|TRBJ2-5|TRBV9
CASSVVGTPEAQYF
TGTGCCAGCAGCGTAGTAGGTACCCCAGAGGCCCAGTACTTC
>NA|NA|TRBJ2-2|TRBV24-1
CATSDSGTSNTGELFF
TGTGCCACCAGTGACTCCGGGACTTCGAACACCGGGGAGCTGTTTTTT
>NA|NA|TRBJ1-2|TRBV28
CASSYGVSKSSTF
TGTGCCAGCAGTTATGGTGTATCTAAAAGTTCCACCTTC
>few|TRBD1|TRBJ2-7|TRBV6-5
CAGRTGDYEQYF
TGTGCCGGAAGGACAGGGGACTACGAGCAGTACTTC
>NA|TRBD2|TRBJ2-2|TRBV12-5
CASRGPTGGSNTGELFF
TGTGCTAGTAGAGGCCCAACCGGCGGGAGCAACACCGGGGAGCTGTTTTTT
>NA|NA|TRBJ1-5|TRBV10-3
CATNQGNQPQHF
TGTGCCACGAATCAGGGGAATCAGCCCCAGCATTTT
>NA|NA|TRBJ1-5|TRBV28
CASSLEIGLRAQHF
TGTGCCAGCAGTTTAGAGATCGGGTTACGGGCCCAGCATTTT
>NA|TRBD1|TRBJ1-2|TRBV12-3/TRBV12-4
CASSDRGVYGYTF
TGTGCCAGCAGCGACAGGGGAGTCTATGGCTACACCTTC
>NA|TRBD2|TRBJ2-2|TRBV6-5
CASRPLAGGTGELFF
TGTGCCAGCAGACCGCTAGCGGGAGGAACCGGGGAGCTGTTTTTT
>NA|NA|TRBJ1-1|TRBV6-5
CASSYGAAFF
TGTGCCAGCAGTTACGGAGCTGCTTTCTTT
>NA|TRBD1|TRBJ1-1|TRBV5-4
CASSSGQGLTEAFF
TGTGCCAGCAGCTCGGGACAGGGGTTAACTGAAGCTTTCTTT
>NA|NA|TRBJ1-4|TRBV28
CASSSQGTNEKLFF
TGTGCCAGCAGTTCACAGGGAACTAATGAAAAACTGTTTTTT
>NA|NA|TRBJ1-5|TRBV5-1
CASSPAPGSYQPQHF
TGCGCCAGCAGTCCCGCTCCAGGGTCATATCAGCCCCAGCATTTT
>NA|NA|TRBJ2-2|TRBV5-5
CASSLAGPNTGELFF
TGTGCCAGCAGCTTGGCCGGGCCTAACACCGGGGAGCTGTTTTTT
>NA|NA|TRBJ2-1|TRBV10-3
CAISESGPYGSYNEQFF
TGTGCCATCAGTGAGAGTGGACCCTACGGCTCCTACAATGAGCAGTTCTTC
>once|NA|TRBJ2-1|TRBV11-2
CASSLARGPTEEQFF
TGTGCCAGCAGCTTAGCACGCGGGCCAACGGAAGAGCAGTTCTTC
>once|NA|TRBJ2-1|TRBV19
CASSNPGEVNEQFF
TGTGCCAGTAGTAACCCGGGGGAGGTGAATGAGCAGTTCTTC
>NA|NA|TRBJ2-3|TRBV11-3
CASSLGRGEITDTQYF
TGTGCCAGCAGCTTAGGAAGGGGGGAGATCACAGATACGCAGTATTTT
>NA|TRBD1|TRBJ2-7|TRBV5-1
CASYDHGTGGDEQYF
TGCGCCAGCTACGACCACGGGACAGGGGGCGACGAGCAGTACTTC
>NA|NA|TRBJ1-1|TRBV5-1
CASSVVGQNTEAFF
TGCGCCAGCAGCGTGGTCGGTCAGAACACTGAAGCTTTCTTT
>NA|NA|TRBJ1-6|TRBV11-1
CASSFGGVGNSPLHF
TGTGCCAGCAGCTTCGGCGGTGTCGGTAATTCACCCCTCCACTTT